These T cell receptor beta chains were read from a single sample in a study of regulatory T cells in long-lasting Graves disease. Via MiXCR, TCRdb re-called the multiplex PCR reads, giving one row per CDR3 protein. The table shows approximately 440,000 distinct CDR3 sequences, with about 17% occurring only once. These same data were also listed under a study on T cells in Graves' hyperthyroidism and ophthalmopathy.

Sequenced here: peripheral blood mononuclear cells (PBMCs), sampled at new diagnosis, from a patient treated with antithyroid drugs. Source of these receptors: a man aged 40-50 years with Graves disease. The CDR3 runs from the conserved cysteine through the conserved F or W. The D gene is left open where the match is weak. Size values are once, few and many counts, or a class for expanded clones, and some rows have none.

cdr3_nt	cdr3_aa	d_call	v_call	j_call	clone_size
TGTGCCAGCAGTTTGGAACGTAGACTAGCGGGAGAAAATGAGCAGTTCTTC	CASSLERRLAGENEQFF	TRBD2	TRBV27	TRBJ2-1	few
TGTGCCAGCAGCTTAACATCTGCGCGGGGGGCGCCCCGTAGGAATCAGCCCCAGCATTTT	CASSLTSARGAPRRNQPQHF	-	TRBV7-8	TRBJ1-5	few
TGCGCCAGCAGTGAGTCGGACTACGAGCAGTACTTC	CASSESDYEQYF	-	TRBV10-2	TRBJ2-7	few
TGTGCCAGCAGTTTTAACGGACAGGGCTCCTACAATGAGCAGTTCTTC	CASSFNGQGSYNEQFF	TRBD1	TRBV28	TRBJ2-1	many
TGCAGTGCTATAGCGGGAGGTTTGAATGAGCAGTTCTTC	CSAIAGGLNEQFF	TRBD2	TRBV20-1	TRBJ2-1	many
TGTGCCAGCAATCGGGGGGACCAAGAGACCCAGTACTTC	CASNRGDQETQYF	TRBD2	TRBV6-1	TRBJ2-5	many
TGTGCCAGTAGCGATAGCGGGAGGGCCGGTCTCTTC	CASSDSGRAGLF	TRBD2	TRBV19	TRBJ2-1	few
TGTGCCAGCACCGACAGCTACTCTGGAAACACCATATATTTT	CASTDSYSGNTIYF	-	TRBV12-3/TRBV12-4	TRBJ1-3	-
TGTGCCAGCAGCAGAGACTACAATGAGCAGCTCTTC	CASSRDYNEQLF	-	TRBV11-2	TRBJ2-1	-
TGTGCCAGCTCAAGGACAGGGGCGATTTCTGGAAACACCATATATTTT	CASSRTGAISGNTIYF	TRBD1	TRBV18	TRBJ1-3	-
TGTGCCAGCAACTTGGTGGGGGCCTCTTGGAACGAGCAGTACTTC	CASNLVGASWNEQYF	-	TRBV5-4	TRBJ2-7	few
TGTGCCAGCAGCTTACGTCCCGGGACAGGGTATGAGCAGTACTTC	CASSLRPGTGYEQYF	TRBD1	TRBV11-3	TRBJ2-7	-
TGCGCCAGCAGCTTGTGGTCAGGGGGCTCCTACAATGAGCAGTTCTTC	CASSLWSGGSYNEQFF	TRBD1	TRBV5-1	TRBJ2-1	few
TGCAGTGCTAGGTCCGGGACACACCAAGAGACCCAGTACTTC	CSARSGTHQETQYF	-	TRBV20-1	TRBJ2-5	few
TGTGCCTGGAGAACCCGGGACAGGGATAAAAACATTCAGTACTTC	CAWRTRDRDKNIQYF	TRBD1	TRBV30	TRBJ2-4	many
TGTGCCAGCAGCGTAGATCATGGAGGACGAGGGACCCAGTACTTC	CASSVDHGGRGTQYF	-	TRBV9	TRBJ2-5	many
TGTGCCAGTATGAGCGGGACTAGCCCCTACGAGCAGTACTTC	CASMSGTSPYEQYF	TRBD2	TRBV19	TRBJ2-7	few
TGTGCCAGCAGTTTTCGGGGACAGGGCATGGACGAGCAGTACTTC	CASSFRGQGMDEQYF	TRBD1	TRBV5-5	TRBJ2-7	few
TGCAGCGCCCGCCGGGGGGTTCTGGAAAAACTGTTTTTT	CSARRGVLEKLFF	-	TRBV29-1	TRBJ1-4	-
TGTGCCAGCAGCTTAGAGACTAGCGGGAAAGATTACGAGCAGTACTTC	CASSLETSGKDYEQYF	TRBD2	TRBV7-6	TRBJ2-7	-
TGCGCCAGCAGCTTGGCCGTGGCGTCCTATGGCTACACCTTC	CASSLAVASYGYTF	-	TRBV5-1	TRBJ1-2	-
TGTGCCACCAGCAGAGATTCGGGCAGGGATACGCAGTATTTT	CATSRDSGRDTQYF	-	TRBV15	TRBJ2-3	few
TGCGCCAGCAGCCTAGAAGGGACAGGGGTCAATGAGCAGTTCTTC	CASSLEGTGVNEQFF	TRBD1	TRBV4-1	TRBJ2-1	few
TGCAGCGTTGAAGTACTCGAGGGAGTACGAAGCACAGATACGCAGTATTTT	CSVEVLEGVRSTDTQYF	-	TRBV29-1	TRBJ2-3	few
TGTGCCTGGACAGACACCGGGGAGCTGTTTTTT	CAWTDTGELFF	-	TRBV30	TRBJ2-2	many
TGCAGTGCTAGACGTAGCGGAGACTCCTACAATGAGCAGTTCTTC	CSARRSGDSYNEQFF	-	TRBV20-1	TRBJ2-1	many
TGTGCCAGCAGCGCGATTCCTATGGCGGACATCTACGAGCAGTACTTC	CASSAIPMADIYEQYF	-	TRBV9	TRBJ2-7	few
TGTGCCAGCAGCCATTCCGGGACAGTCCCCTACGAGCAGTACTTC	CASSHSGTVPYEQYF	TRBD1	TRBV3-1	TRBJ2-7	many
TGTGCCAGCAGCCAAGATGACACCAACGAGCAGTACTTC	CASSQDDTNEQYF	-	TRBV14	TRBJ2-7	-
TGTGCCAGCAGCGCCTACCGCCCGGGTGCGGGCAACCAAGAGACCCAGTACTTC	CASSAYRPGAGNQETQYF	-	TRBV9	TRBJ2-5	few
TGCGCCAGCAGCGAAATAACTAGCGGGAGTAATACGCAGTATTTT	CASSEITSGSNTQYF	TRBD2	TRBV5-1	TRBJ2-3	many
TGTGCCTGGAGTAGGGTCGCCGGGGAGCTGTTTTTT	CAWSRVAGELFF	-	TRBV30	TRBJ2-2	few
TGTGCCAGCACTCCAGGGACTAGCGGGAGCTACGAGCAGTACTTC	CASTPGTSGSYEQYF	TRBD2	TRBV6-1	TRBJ2-7	-
TGTGCCAGCAGCTCCTTTCGGGACAGCACACCCTTAGCTCAGCCCCAGCATTTT	CASSSFRDSTPLAQPQHF	TRBD1	TRBV28	TRBJ1-5	-
TGTGCCAGCAGCCCGACAGGGTTGCATGGCTACACCTTC	CASSPTGLHGYTF	TRBD1	TRBV6-1	TRBJ1-2	many
TGTGCCAGCTCAAGACAGGGTCGCGGCACCGGGGAGCTGTTTTTT	CASSRQGRGTGELFF	TRBD1	TRBV18	TRBJ2-2	-
TGTGCCAGCAGTCCCAGGGGGGGGAACTACGAGCAGTACTTC	CASSPRGGNYEQYF	-	TRBV12-3/TRBV12-4	TRBJ2-7	many
TGTGCCAGCAGCCCTCGGGACACCTCTGGATACACCTTC	CASSPRDTSGYTF	-	TRBV6-1	TRBJ1-2	many
TGTGCCAGCAGCTTATCAGGGGTCGAGGGGACTGAAGCTTTCTTT	CASSLSGVEGTEAFF	-	TRBV7-6	TRBJ1-1	-
TGTGCCAGCAGCTTGATGGGTATCTACAATGAGCAGTTCTTC	CASSLMGIYNEQFF	-	TRBV7-9	TRBJ2-1	few
TGCAGCGTGACCCCCCCGGGGGGGGGCGAAGAGACCCAGTACTTC	CSVTPPGGGEETQYF	TRBD2	TRBV29-1	TRBJ2-5	-
TGCGCCAGCAGCTTGGAGGACGGCACAGATACGCGGTATTTT	CASSLEDGTDTRYF	-	TRBV5-1	TRBJ2-3	-
TGTGCCTGGAGCGAAGGACAGACGCTCCAAGAGACCCAGTACTTC	CAWSEGQTLQETQYF	-	TRBV30	TRBJ2-5	many
TGTGCCAGCTCACACAGGGACGGGGAACAGCCCCAGCATTTT	CASSHRDGEQPQHF	-	TRBV18	TRBJ1-5	many
TGTGCCAGCAGCAAAACGCCCTCTGGCACCGGGGAGCTGTTTTTT	CASSKTPSGTGELFF	-	TRBV2	TRBJ2-2	-
TGCAGTGCCAATAGCGGGATGAGCACAGATACGCAGTATTTT	CSANSGMSTDTQYF	TRBD2	TRBV20-1	TRBJ2-3	many
TGCGCCAGCAGCTTGGTCACCCAGAAAGGCGAGCAGTACTTC	CASSLVTQKGEQYF	-	TRBV5-1	TRBJ2-7	few
TGTGCCAGCAGCGGGAGACAGGCGGGACTAGCCGGGGAGCTGTTTTTT	CASSGRQAGLAGELFF	TRBD2	TRBV5-5	TRBJ2-2	-